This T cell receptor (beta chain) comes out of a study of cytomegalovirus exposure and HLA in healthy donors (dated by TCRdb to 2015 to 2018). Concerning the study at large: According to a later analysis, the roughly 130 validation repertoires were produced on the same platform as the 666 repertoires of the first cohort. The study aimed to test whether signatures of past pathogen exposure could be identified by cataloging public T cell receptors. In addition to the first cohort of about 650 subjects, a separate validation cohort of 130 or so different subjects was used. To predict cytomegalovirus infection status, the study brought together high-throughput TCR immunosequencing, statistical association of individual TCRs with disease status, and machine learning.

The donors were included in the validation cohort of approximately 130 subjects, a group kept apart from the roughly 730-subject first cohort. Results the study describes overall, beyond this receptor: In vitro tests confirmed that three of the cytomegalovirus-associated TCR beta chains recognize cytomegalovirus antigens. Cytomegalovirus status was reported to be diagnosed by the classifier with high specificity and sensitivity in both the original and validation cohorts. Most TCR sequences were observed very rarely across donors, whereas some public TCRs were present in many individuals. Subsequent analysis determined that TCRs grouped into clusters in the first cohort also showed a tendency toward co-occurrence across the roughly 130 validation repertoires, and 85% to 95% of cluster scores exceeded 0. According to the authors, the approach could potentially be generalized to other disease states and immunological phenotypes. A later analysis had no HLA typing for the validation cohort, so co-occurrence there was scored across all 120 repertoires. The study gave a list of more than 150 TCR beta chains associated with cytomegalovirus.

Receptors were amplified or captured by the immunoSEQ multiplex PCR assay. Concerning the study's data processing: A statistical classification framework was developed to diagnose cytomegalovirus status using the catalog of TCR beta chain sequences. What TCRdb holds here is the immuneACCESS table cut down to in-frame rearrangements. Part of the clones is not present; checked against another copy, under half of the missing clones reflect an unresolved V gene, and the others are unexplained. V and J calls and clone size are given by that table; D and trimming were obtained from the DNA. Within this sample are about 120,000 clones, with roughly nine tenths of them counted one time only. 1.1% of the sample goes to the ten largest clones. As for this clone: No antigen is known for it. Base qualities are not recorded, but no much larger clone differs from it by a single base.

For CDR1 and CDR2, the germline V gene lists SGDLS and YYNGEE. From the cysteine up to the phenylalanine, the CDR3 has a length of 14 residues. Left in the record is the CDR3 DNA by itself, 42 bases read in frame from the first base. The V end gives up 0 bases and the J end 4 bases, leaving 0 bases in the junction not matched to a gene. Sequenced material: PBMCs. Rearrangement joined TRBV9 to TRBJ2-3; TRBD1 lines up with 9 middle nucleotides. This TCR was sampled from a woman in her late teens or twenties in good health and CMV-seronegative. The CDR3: CASSVGQGADTQYF. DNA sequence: TGTGCCAGCAGCGTAGGACAGGGGGCAGATACGCAGTATTTT.